These T cell receptor beta chains were read from a single sample in a study of brain metastases from non-small cell lung cancer. TCRdb's table, derived via immunoSEQ multiplex PCR, lists solely in-frame clones and lacks some. The table records around 1,200 clones, 85% of them present only once. Sequenced input: tissue from a brain metastasis. The receptor set was obtained from a donor at least 40 years old with non-small cell lung cancer. The CDR3 runs from the conserved cysteine through the conserved F or W. A D gene is named only where the DNA matches it firmly. Expanded clones get a size class; other rows say once, few or many, or leave the size out.

v_gene	j_gene	d_gene	abundance	CDR3nt	CDR3aa
TRBV6-2/TRBV6-3	TRBJ1-2	TRBD1	NA	TGTGCCAGCAGTCCCCGGGACAGACCTAACTATGGCTACACCTTC	CASSPRDRPNYGYTF
TRBV6-5	TRBJ2-3	NA	NA	TGTGCCAGCAGACAGGGTATTACAGATACGCAGTATTTT	CASRQGITDTQYF
TRBV11-3	TRBJ2-1	TRBD2	NA	TGTGCCAGCAGACTAGCGAAAAACTACAATGAGCAATTCTTC	CASRLAKNYNEQFF
TRBV9	TRBJ2-6	TRBD1	NA	TGTGCCAGCGGCTTAGCCCGGGACAGGTACCTTTCCGGGGCCAACGTCCTGACTTTC	CASGLARDRYLSGANVLTF
TRBV4-2	TRBJ2-7	NA	few	TGTGCCAGCAGCCTAGCTGCAGGACCCTACGAGCAGTACTTC	CASSLAAGPYEQYF
TRBV12-3/TRBV12-4	TRBJ2-2	NA	NA	TGTGCCAGCAGTTCCAGGGTTTACGGGGAGCTGTTTTTT	CASSSRVYGELFF
TRBV30	TRBJ2-7	TRBD2	NA	TGTGCCTGGGGTTCGGGGGGCTACGAGCAGTACTTC	CAWGSGGYEQYF
TRBV7-2	TRBJ2-7	NA	NA	TGTGCCAGCAGCTTAGCCGGCCGATCAGGGGCCGAGCAATACTTC	CASSLAGRSGAEQYF
TRBV7-9	TRBJ2-7	NA	NA	TGTGCCAGCAGCCAAGAATACGAGCAGTACTTC	CASSQEYEQYF
TRBV3-1/TRBV3-2	TRBJ2-1	NA	NA	TGTGCCAGCAGCCAAGGCTCTAAGGGTGAGTGGAAGCAGTTCTTC	CASSQGSKGEWKQFF
TRBV23-1	TRBJ2-5	TRBD1	once	TGCGCCAGCAGTCAACGGTGGACAGGGGCGGAGACCCAGTACTTC	CASSQRWTGAETQYF
TRBV12-3/TRBV12-4	TRBJ1-4	NA	NA	TGTGCCAGCAGGGGAGTCTCGGAAAAACTGTTTTTT	CASRGVSEKLFF
TRBV19	TRBJ2-5	NA	NA	TGTGCCAGTAGTCCCCAAGAGAGTGGGGGAGGGACCCAGTACTTC	CASSPQESGGGTQYF
TRBV12-3/TRBV12-4	TRBJ1-5	NA	NA	TGTGCCAGCAGCCACGGACCGAATCAGCCCCAGCATTTT	CASSHGPNQPQHF
TRBV7-2	TRBJ2-1	NA	NA	TGTGCCAGCAGCTCGCACGGGGCCGGTGAGCAGTTCTTC	CASSSHGAGEQFF
TRBV11-3	TRBJ2-3	NA	NA	TGTGCCAGCAGCTTAATGAATGGGGATACGCAGTATTTT	CASSLMNGDTQYF
TRBV18	TRBJ2-2	NA	NA	TGTGCCAGCTCCCGGGCGACGAACACCGGGGAGCTGTTTTTT	CASSRATNTGELFF
TRBV19	TRBJ1-5	NA	NA	TGTGCCTCGGCTGATAGCAATCAGCCCCAGCATTTT	CASADSNQPQHF
TRBV7-9	TRBJ2-3	TRBD2	NA	TGTGCCAGCAGCACAGCGGGAGCAGATACGCAGTATTTT	CASSTAGADTQYF
TRBV27	TRBJ2-5	NA	NA	TGTGCCAGCAGGGCCGGGGGCAGGGGGTGGCAAGAGACCCAGTACTTC	CASRAGGRGWQETQYF
TRBV12-3/TRBV12-4	TRBJ1-4	TRBD1	NA	TGTGCCAGCAGAGACAGGGGCGGTGAAAAACTATTTTTT	CASRDRGGEKLFF
TRBV6-5	TRBJ2-1	TRBD1	NA	TGTGCCAGCAGGAGGGACAGGGGGACGAATGAGCAGTTCTTC	CASRRDRGTNEQFF
TRBV30	TRBJ1-3	NA	NA	TGTGCCTGGAGTACCAGGGATCTCGGCACCATATATTTT	CAWSTRDLGTIYF
TRBV7-9	TRBJ2-3	NA	NA	TGTGCCAGCAGCCAGGGGGTTACTCGGGGGACGCAGTATTTT	CASSQGVTRGTQYF
TRBV7-6	TRBJ1-2	NA	once	TGTGCCAGCAGCTTAACCGGAACGAGAACCTTC	CASSLTGTRTF
TRBV5-6	TRBJ2-3	NA	NA	TGTGCCAGCAGCTTGGAAGATACGCAGTATTTT	CASSLEDTQYF
TRBV19	TRBJ2-7	TRBD1	NA	TGTGCCAGTAGTTTCGGGACAGGGGGACTCAAGGGCTCACTCTTC	CASSFGTGGLKGSLF
TRBV7-2	TRBJ1-1	TRBD1	NA	TGTGCCAGCAGCTTAGGTCCCATAGACAGGGGGACTGAAGCTTTCTTT	CASSLGPIDRGTEAFF
TRBV9	TRBJ2-1	TRBD2	few	TGTGCCAGCGCCGGGACTAGTGGGTATAATGAGCAGTTCTTC	CASAGTSGYNEQFF
TRBV9	TRBJ2-1	NA	NA	TGTGCCAGCAGCGTAGGCGGGGCCTATAATGAGCAGTTCTTC	CASSVGGAYNEQFF
TRBV12-5	TRBJ2-7	NA	NA	TGTGCTAGTGGTTTGGAGGTGGGCGAGCAGTACTTC	CASGLEVGEQYF
TRBV15	TRBJ1-3	NA	NA	TGTGCCACCAGCGAGGGGGGGGCTGGTGGAAACACCATATATTTT	CATSEGGAGGNTIYF
TRBV18	TRBJ2-5	TRBD1	NA	TGTGCCAGCTCGCCCGGGACAGGGGTAAAGACCCAGTACTTC	CASSPGTGVKTQYF
TRBV9	TRBJ1-4	TRBD1	NA	TGTGCCAGCAGCGTAGAACTGCGACAGGGCGAAGAAAAACTGTTTTTT	CASSVELRQGEEKLFF
TRBV7-3	TRBJ2-3	NA	NA	TGTGCCAGCAGCGCATCCACTCGCACAGATACGCAGTATTTT	CASSASTRTDTQYF
TRBV19	TRBJ1-2	NA	NA	TGTGCCAGTAGTCCCCGGGACTCCCAACGGTATGGCTACACCTTC	CASSPRDSQRYGYTF
TRBV5-5	TRBJ2-1	NA	NA	TGTGCCAGCAGCTCCGGGTGGGCGAACTACAATGAGCAGTTCTTC	CASSSGWANYNEQFF
TRBV6-5	TRBJ1-1	NA	NA	TGTGCCAGCAGTTATCTAGGCTTAAAAGGCACTGAAGCTTTCTTT	CASSYLGLKGTEAFF
TRBV5-1	TRBJ2-3	NA	NA	TGCGCCAGCAGCCCCCTGGTAGCCACAGATACGCAGTATTTT	CASSPLVATDTQYF
TRBV28	TRBJ2-5	NA	NA	TGTGCCAGCAGCTCAGACGGGTGGGAGACCCAGTACTTC	CASSSDGWETQYF
TRBV14	TRBJ2-1	NA	NA	TGTGCCAGCAGCCTGCAGAGCGATCCTTCCTACAATGAGCAGTTCTTC	CASSLQSDPSYNEQFF
TRBV5-1	TRBJ2-3	NA	NA	TGCGCCAGCAGCTCGAAGGGCGATACGCAGTATTTT	CASSSKGDTQYF